One sample yielded the 3 T cell receptor beta chains listed below, sequenced in a study of T cell responses to AZD1222 COVID-19 vaccine. Produced via immunoSEQ multiplex PCR; TCRdb's table is partial and in-frame only. The sample includes roughly 150,000 clones, about 90% of them seen just once. The source was peripheral blood, collected on day 0 of AZD1222 vaccination. These receptors originate from an adult in good health.

V is TRBV3-1 (or the pseudogene TRBV3-2) and J is TRBJ2-3; the D is unclear. CDR1 is LGHDT, CDR2 YNNKEL, per germline (reference sequence). Trimming removed 3 bases at V and 3 bases at J, with 4 bases between. The CDR3 extends over 12 amino acids. The CDR3 coding sequence is TGTGCCAGCAGCCAGGGAACAGATACGCAGTATTTT. This codes for CASSQGTDTQYF.

This chain uses TRBV28 with TRBJ2-2, with 10 bases matching TRBD2. Germline lookup yields CDR1 MDHEN and CDR2 SYDVKM. The CDR3 runs to 18 residues. With 7 bases clipped from V and 2 bases from J, the junction kept 13 bases outside the gene matches. The CDR3: CASTLGELAGPNTGELFF. The CDR3 DNA reads TGTGCCAGCACCCTTGGGGAACTAGCGGGACCCAACACCGGGGAGCTGTTTTTT.

The rearrangement uses TRBV27 and TRBJ1-2, with no clear D. Germline V lookup: CDR1 MNHEY, CDR2 SMNVEV (reference sequence). CDR3 size: 19 residues. V was clipped by 4 bases and J by 2 bases, with 26 bases between them. The CDR3 bases are TGTGCCAGCAGTTCCCGTCTAGTTGTCCGGGCCTTGAAGAACTATGGCTACACCTTC. Protein product: CASSSRLVVRALKNYGYTF.